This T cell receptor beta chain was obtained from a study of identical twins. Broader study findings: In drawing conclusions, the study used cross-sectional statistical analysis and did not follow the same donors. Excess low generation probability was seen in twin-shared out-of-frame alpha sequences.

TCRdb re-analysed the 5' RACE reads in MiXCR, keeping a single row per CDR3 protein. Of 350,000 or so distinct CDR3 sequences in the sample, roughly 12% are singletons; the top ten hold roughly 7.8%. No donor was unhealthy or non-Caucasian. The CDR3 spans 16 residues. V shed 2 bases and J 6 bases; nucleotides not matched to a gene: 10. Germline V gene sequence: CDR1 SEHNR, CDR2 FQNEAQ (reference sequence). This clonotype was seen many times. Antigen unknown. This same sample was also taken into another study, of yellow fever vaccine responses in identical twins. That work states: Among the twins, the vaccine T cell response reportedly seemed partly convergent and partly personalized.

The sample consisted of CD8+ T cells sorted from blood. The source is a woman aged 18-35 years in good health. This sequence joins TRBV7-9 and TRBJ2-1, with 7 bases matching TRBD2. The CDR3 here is CASSLRGSRQLNEQFF. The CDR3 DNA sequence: TGTGCCAGCAGCTTACGCGGGAGCCGTCAGCTCAATGAGCAGTTCTTC.